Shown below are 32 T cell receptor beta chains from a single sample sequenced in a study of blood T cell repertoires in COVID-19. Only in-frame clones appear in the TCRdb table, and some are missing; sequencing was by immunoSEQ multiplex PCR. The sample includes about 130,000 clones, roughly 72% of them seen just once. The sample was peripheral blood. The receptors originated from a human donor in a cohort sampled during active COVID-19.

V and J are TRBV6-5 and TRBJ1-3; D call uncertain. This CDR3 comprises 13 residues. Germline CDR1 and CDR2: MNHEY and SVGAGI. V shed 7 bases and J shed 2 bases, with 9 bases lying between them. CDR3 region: CASTRSAGNTIYF. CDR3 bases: TGTGCCAGCACCCGGTCGGCTGGAAACACCATATATTTT.

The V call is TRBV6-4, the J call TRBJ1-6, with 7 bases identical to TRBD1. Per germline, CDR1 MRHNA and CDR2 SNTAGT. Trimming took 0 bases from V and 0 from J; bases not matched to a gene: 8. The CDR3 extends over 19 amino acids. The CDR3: CASSDSRGQRDSYNSPLHF. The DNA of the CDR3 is TGTGCCAGCAGTGACTCGAGGGGACAGAGGGACTCCTATAATTCACCCCTCCACTTT.

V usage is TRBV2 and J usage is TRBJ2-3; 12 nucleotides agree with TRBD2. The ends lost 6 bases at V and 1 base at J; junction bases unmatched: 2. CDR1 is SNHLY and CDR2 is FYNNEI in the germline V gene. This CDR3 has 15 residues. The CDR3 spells CASRRLAGGTDTQYF. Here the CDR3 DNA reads TGTGCCAGCAGAAGACTAGCGGGGGGCACAGATACGCAGTATTTT.

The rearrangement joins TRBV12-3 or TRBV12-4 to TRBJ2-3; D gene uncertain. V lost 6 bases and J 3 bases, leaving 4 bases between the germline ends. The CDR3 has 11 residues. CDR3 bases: TGTGCCAGCAGCTTTACAGATACGCAGTATTTT. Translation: CASSFTDTQYF.

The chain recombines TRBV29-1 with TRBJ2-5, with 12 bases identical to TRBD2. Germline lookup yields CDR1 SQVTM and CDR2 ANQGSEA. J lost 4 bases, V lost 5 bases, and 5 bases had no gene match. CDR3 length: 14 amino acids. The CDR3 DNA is TGCAGCGTTCCTAGCGGGGGGGCCCCAGAGACCCAGTACTTC. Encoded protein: CSVPSGGAPETQYF.

The CDR3 coding sequence is TGTGCCAGCAGTGAAAGTTTAGGAGGGACAGGGGTCTGGCAGTACTTC. Amino acids: CASSESLGGTGVWQYF. This chain joins TRBV6-1 and TRBJ2-7; 10 bases fit TRBD1. The ends lost 2 bases at V and 9 bases at J; junction bases unmatched: 13. CDR1 and CDR2 (germline): MNHNS, SASEGT. This CDR3 contains 16 residues.

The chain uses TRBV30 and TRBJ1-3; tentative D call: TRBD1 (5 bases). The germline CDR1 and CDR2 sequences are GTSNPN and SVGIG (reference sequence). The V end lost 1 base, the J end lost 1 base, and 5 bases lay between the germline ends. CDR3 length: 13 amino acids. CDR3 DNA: TGTGCCTGGAGTGGACAGTCTGGAAACACCATATATTTT. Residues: CAWSGQSGNTIYF.

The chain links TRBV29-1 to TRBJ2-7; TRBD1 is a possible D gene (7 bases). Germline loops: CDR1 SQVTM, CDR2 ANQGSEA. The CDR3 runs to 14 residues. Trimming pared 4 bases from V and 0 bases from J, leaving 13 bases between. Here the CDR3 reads CSVVGRDSSYEQYF. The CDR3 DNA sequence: TGCAGCGTTGTTGGGCGGGACAGCTCCTACGAGCAGTACTTC.

The CDR3 DNA reads as TGTGCCAGCAGTCACAACAGGGGTGGGACTGAAGCTTTCTTT. This sequence encodes CASSHNRGGTEAFF. The chain has TRBV6-2 or TRBV6-3 and TRBJ1-1; 7 bases align to TRBD1. The CDR3 length is 14 residues. In germline, CDR1 is MNHEY, CDR2 SVGEGT. With 5 bases clipped from V and 5 bases from J, the junction kept 8 bases outside the gene matches.

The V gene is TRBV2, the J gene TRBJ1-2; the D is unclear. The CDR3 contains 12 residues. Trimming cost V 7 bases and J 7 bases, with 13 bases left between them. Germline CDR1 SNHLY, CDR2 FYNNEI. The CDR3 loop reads CASIRGEAGYTF. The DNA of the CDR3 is TGTGCCAGCATCCGGGGAGAGGCTGGCTACACCTTC.

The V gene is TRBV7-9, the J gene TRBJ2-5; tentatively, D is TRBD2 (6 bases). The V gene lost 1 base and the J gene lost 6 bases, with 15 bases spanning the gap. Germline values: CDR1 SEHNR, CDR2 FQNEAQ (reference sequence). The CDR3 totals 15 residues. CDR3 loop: CASSLVSGGEKTQYF. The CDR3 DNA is TGTGCCAGCAGCTTAGTGTCCGGCGGGGAAAAGACCCAGTACTTC.

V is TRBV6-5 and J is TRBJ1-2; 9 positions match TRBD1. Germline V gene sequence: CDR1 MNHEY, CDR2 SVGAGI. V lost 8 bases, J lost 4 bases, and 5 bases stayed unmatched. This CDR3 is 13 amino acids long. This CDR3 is CASSLDRGYGYTF. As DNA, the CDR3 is TGTGCCAGCTCCTTGGACAGGGGCTATGGCTACACCTTC.

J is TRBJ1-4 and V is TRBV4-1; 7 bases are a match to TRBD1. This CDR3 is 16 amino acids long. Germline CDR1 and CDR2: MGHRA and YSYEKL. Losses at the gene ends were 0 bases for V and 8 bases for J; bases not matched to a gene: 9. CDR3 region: CASSQDHGTAGEKLFF. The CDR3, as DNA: TGCGCCAGCAGCCAAGATCATGGGACAGCGGGCGAAAAACTGTTTTTT.

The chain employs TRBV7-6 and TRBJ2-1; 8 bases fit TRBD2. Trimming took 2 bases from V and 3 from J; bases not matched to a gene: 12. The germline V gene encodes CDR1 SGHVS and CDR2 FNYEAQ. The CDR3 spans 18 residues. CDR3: CASSLSGGTINLYNEQFF. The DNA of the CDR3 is TGTGCCAGCAGCTTAAGCGGGGGAACCATCAACCTCTACAATGAGCAGTTCTTC.

The CDR3 nucleotides are TGTGCCAGCTCACCAGGCGGGGGGGGCACAGATACGCAGTATTTT. Its protein product is CASSPGGGGTDTQYF. The rearrangement uses TRBV18 and TRBJ2-3; TRBD2 agrees at 9 bases. V dropped 2 bases and J dropped 1; count of bases not matched to a gene: 1. The CDR3 contains 15 residues. Germline CDR1 reads KGHSH; CDR2 reads LQKENI.

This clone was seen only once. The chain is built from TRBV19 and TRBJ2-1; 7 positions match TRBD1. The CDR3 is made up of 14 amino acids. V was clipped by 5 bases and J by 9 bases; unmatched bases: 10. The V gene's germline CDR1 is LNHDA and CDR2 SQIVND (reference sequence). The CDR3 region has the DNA TGTGCCAGTAGTTTTGGGCGGACAGGCGGTGAGCAGTTCTTC. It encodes CASSFGRTGGEQFF.

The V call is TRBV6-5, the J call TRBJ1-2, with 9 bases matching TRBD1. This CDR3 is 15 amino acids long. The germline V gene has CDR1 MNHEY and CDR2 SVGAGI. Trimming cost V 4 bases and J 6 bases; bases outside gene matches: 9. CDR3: CASSSPGQGVDGYTF. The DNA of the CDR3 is TGTGCCAGCAGTTCGCCGGGACAGGGAGTCGATGGCTACACCTTC.

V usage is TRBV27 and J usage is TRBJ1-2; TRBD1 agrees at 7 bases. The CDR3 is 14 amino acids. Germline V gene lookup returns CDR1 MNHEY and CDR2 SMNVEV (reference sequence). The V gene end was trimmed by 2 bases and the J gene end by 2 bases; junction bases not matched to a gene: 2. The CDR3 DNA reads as TGTGCCAGCAGTTTAAAGGGGGCCAACTATGGCTACACCTTC. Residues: CASSLKGANYGYTF.

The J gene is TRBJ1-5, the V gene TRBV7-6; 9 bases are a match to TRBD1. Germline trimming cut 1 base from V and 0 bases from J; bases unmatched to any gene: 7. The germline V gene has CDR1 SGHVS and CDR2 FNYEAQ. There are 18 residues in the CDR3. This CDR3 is CASSLGTGGLDSNQPQHF. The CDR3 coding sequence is TGTGCCAGCAGCTTAGGAACAGGGGGCTTAGATAGCAATCAGCCCCAGCATTTT.

The CDR3 here is CASTTLAADSYEQYF. The DNA for the CDR3 is TGTGCCAGCACCACCCTCGCGGCTGACTCCTACGAGCAGTACTTC. The chain uses TRBV7-9 and TRBJ2-7, with D uncertain. The germline CDR1 and CDR2 sequences are SEHNR and FQNEAQ (reference sequence). This CDR3 has 15 residues. V lost 7 bases, J lost 0 bases, and 16 bases lay in between.

The CDR3 DNA sequence: TGTGCCAGCCCTTCGAGGTTCTCTGGAAACACCATATATTTT. This codes for CASPSRFSGNTIYF. The gene calls are TRBV6-5 and TRBJ1-3; D gene uncertain. Germline CDR1 and CDR2: MNHEY and SVGAGI. Deletions cut 8 bases from V and 0 bases from J, with 11 bases between. This CDR3 is 14 amino acids long.

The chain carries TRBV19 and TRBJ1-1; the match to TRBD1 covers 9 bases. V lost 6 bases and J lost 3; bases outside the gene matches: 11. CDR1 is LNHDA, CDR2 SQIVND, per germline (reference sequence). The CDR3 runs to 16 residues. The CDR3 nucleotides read TGTGCCAGTAGCGTCCCGGGACAGGGTTACGACACTGAAGCTTTCTTT. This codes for CASSVPGQGYDTEAFF.

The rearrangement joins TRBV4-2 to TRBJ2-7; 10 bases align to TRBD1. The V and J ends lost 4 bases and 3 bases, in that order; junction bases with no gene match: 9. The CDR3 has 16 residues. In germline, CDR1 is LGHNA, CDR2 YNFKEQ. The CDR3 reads CASSPLPGQGIYEQYF. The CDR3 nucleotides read TGTGCCAGCAGCCCCCTGCCGGGACAGGGGATCTACGAGCAGTACTTC.

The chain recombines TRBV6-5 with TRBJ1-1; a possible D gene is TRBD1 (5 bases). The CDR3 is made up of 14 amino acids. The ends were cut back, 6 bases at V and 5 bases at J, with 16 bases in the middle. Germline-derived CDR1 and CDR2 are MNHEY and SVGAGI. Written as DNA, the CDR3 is TGTGCCAGCAGCCACGAGGAGGGGCGGACTGAAGCTTTCTTT. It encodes CASSHEEGRTEAFF.

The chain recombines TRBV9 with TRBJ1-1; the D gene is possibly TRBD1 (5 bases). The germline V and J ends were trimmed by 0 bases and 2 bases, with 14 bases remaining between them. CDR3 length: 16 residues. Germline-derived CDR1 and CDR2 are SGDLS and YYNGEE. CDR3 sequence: CASSVAPQGDNTEAFF. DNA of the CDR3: TGTGCCAGCAGCGTAGCTCCGCAGGGCGATAACACTGAAGCTTTCTTT.

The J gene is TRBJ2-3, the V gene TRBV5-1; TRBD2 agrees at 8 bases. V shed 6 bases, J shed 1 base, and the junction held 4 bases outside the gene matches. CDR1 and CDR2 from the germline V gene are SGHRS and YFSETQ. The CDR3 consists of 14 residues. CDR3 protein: CASILSGGTDTQYF. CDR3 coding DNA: TGCGCCAGCATCCTTAGCGGGGGCACAGATACGCAGTATTTT.

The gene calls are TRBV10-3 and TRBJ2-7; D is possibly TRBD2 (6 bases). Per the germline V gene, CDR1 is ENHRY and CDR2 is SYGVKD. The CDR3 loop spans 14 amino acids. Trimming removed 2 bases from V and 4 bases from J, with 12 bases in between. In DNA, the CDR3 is TGTGCCATCAGTGAGCGGGGGAGGTTTTACGAGCAGTACTTC. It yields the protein CAISERGRFYEQYF.

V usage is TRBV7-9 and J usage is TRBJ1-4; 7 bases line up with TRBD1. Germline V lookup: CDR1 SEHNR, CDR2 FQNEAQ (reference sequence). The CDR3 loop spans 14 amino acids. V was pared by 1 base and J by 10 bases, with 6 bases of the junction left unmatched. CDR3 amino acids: CASSLEQGRGKLFF. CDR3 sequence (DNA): TGTGCCAGCAGCTTAGAACAGGGGCGGGGAAAACTGTTTTTT.

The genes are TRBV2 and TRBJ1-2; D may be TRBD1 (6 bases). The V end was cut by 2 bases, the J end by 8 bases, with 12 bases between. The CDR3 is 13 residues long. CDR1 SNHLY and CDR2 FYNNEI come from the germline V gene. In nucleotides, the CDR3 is TGTGCCAGCAGTGAAAGGGCAGGGGAAGGCTACACCTTC. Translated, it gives CASSERAGEGYTF.

The CDR3 loop is CASSEEGQGISPLHF. In DNA, the CDR3 is TGTGCCAGCAGTGAAGAGGGACAGGGTATTTCACCCCTCCACTTT. J is TRBJ1-6 and V is TRBV2; 9 positions match TRBD1. Trimming at V came to 1 base and at J to 9 bases, leaving 4 bases not matched to a gene. CDR1 and CDR2 (germline): SNHLY, FYNNEI. The CDR3 loop spans 15 amino acids. The entire variable domain, with the rest obtained from reference TRBV2 and TRBJ1-6, is as follows: EPEVTQTPSHQVTQMGQEVILRCVPISNHLYFYWYRQILGQKVEFLVSFYNNEISEKSEIFDDQFSVERPDGSNFTLKIRSTKLEDSAMYFCASSEEGQGISPLHFGNGTRLTVT.

DNA for the CDR3: TGTGCCAGCAGCTCAACCCACGGGATTTACTACGAGCAGTACTTC. Encoded protein: CASSSTHGIYYEQYF. The chain is built from TRBV7-9 and TRBJ2-7, with D tentatively TRBD2 (5 bases). The germline gives CDR1 SEHNR, CDR2 FQNEAQ (reference sequence). This CDR3 comprises 15 residues. The V and J ends lost 4 bases and 3 bases respectively, with 16 bases between them.

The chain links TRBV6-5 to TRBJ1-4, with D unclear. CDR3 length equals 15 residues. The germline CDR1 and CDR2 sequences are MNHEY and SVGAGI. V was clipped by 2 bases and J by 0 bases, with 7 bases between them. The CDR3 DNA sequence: TGTGCCAGCAGTTACGGGCCCACAACTAATGAAAAACTGTTTTTT. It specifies CASSYGPTTNEKLFF.